A selection of T cell receptor beta chains follows, all from one sample in a study of vaccination and CD4 T cells after COVID-19. Each CDR3 protein is one row after TCRdb ran MiXCR on the PCR reads. This table has about 13,000 distinct CDR3 sequences, 25% to 30% appearing once. Antigens for these TCRs are unknown. This sample comprised CD4+ T cells from blood, cultured in vitro, obtained before SARS-CoV-2 vaccination. These receptors all come from a human donor who received a COVID-19 vaccine. Both conserved end residues are trimmed from each CDR3. The order of the fields is J gene, V gene, CDR3 protein.

TRBJ1-4 | TRBV4-1 | ASSQWTGEKLF
TRBJ2-5 | TRBV19 | ASMGGNPGETQY
TRBJ2-7 | TRBV6-2/TRBV6-3 | ASSYFGDPEQY
TRBJ2-7 | TRBV11-3 | ASSIQQGPYEQY
TRBJ1-6 | TRBV6-1 | ASTPGQTTPLH
TRBJ2-3 | TRBV11-3 | ASSTRQGRTDTQY
TRBJ1-1 | TRBV5-5 | ASSFATDTEAF
TRBJ2-3 | TRBV6-1 | ASSRTSVRGTQY
TRBJ2-6 | TRBV12-3/TRBV12-4 | ASTEYAGANVLT
TRBJ2-2 | TRBV6-5 | ASSYRTWTGVTGELF
TRBJ2-7 | TRBV20-1 | SATAGTGLYEQY
TRBJ2-3 | TRBV20-1 | SAPTDGTDTQY
TRBJ2-7 | TRBV10-1 | ASRPPYEQY
TRBJ2-1 | TRBV5-6 | ASSHHNEQF
TRBJ2-5 | TRBV20-1 | SATQGTSGPLYQETQY
TRBJ1-3 | TRBV20-1 | SASLQAGNTIY
TRBJ2-3 | TRBV30 | AWTGGALADTQY
TRBJ2-3 | TRBV7-2 | ASSLSGGATGYTQY